This entry lists 15 T cell receptor beta chains sequenced from one sample in a study of T cells in Graves' hyperthyroidism and ophthalmopathy. Regions amplified from RNA transcripts were the TCR beta CDR3 regions. When the TCR CDR3 underwent first-round RT-PCR, the HTBI primer set was used. TCRdb reprocessed the multiplex PCR reads with MiXCR, giving one entry per CDR3 protein. The table shows roughly 200,000 distinct CDR3 sequences, with around 20% occurring only once. Sequenced sample: blood. All receptors come from a man aged 35-49 years with Graves' hyperthyroidism.

The chain links TRBV5-5 to TRBJ2-1; 9 positions agree with TRBD2. Germline trimming cut 7 bases from V and 0 bases from J; bases unmatched to any gene: 11. CDR3 length: 17 residues. CDR1 is SGHKS, CDR2 YYEKEE, per germline (reference sequence). The CDR3 loop is CASAIGLAGFSYNEQFF. DNA for the CDR3: TGTGCCAGCGCCATAGGTCTAGCGGGGTTCTCCTACAATGAGCAGTTCTTC. The full variable domain, rest sourced from reference TRBV5-5 and TRBJ2-1, is DAGVTQSPTHLIKTRGQQVTLRCSPISGHKSVSWYQQVLGQGPQFIFQYYEKEERGRGNFPDRFSARQFPNYSSELNVNALLLGDSALYLCASAIGLAGFSYNEQFFGPGTRLTVL.

This clonotype was counted at least ten times. This sequence joins TRBV2 and TRBJ1-1; D gene unclear. The CDR3 spans 13 residues. V lost 3 bases and J 4 bases, leaving 9 bases between the germline ends. Germline-derived CDR1 and CDR2 are SNHLY and FYNNEI. The CDR3 reads CASSDEGGTEAFF. The CDR3 bases are TGTGCCAGCAGTGACGAGGGTGGCACTGAAGCTTTCTTT.

This clonotype was counted many times. This chain joins TRBV6-1 and TRBJ1-1, with 7 bases lining up with TRBD1. The CDR3 is 15 amino acids. After removal of 6 bases from V and 1 base from J, the junction contained 8 bases not matched to a gene. Germline lookup yields CDR1 MNHNS and CDR2 SASEGT. CDR3 sequence: CASRESGTANTEAFF. CDR3 DNA sequence: TGTGCCAGCAGGGAATCCGGGACAGCGAACACTGAAGCTTTCTTT.

The chain is built from TRBV20-1 and TRBJ2-3, with a weak D call TRBD1 (7 bases). Germline V gene lookup returns CDR1 DFQATT and CDR2 SNEGSKA (reference sequence). V was cut by 4 bases and J by 3 bases, with 14 bases left in between. The CDR3 loop spans 14 amino acids. In nucleotides, the CDR3 is TGCAGTGCTATACAGGGGAGCGGGACAGATACGCAGTATTTT. Residues: CSAIQGSGTDTQYF.

This chain connects TRBV30 to TRBJ2-5; no definite D call. This CDR3 has 13 residues. Germline CDR1 reads GTSNPN; CDR2 reads SVGIG (reference sequence). The V and J ends lost 7 bases and 0 bases respectively, with 12 bases between them. CDR3 protein: CASRSWNQETQYF. The CDR3 nucleotides read TGTGCCTCACGGAGCTGGAACCAAGAGACCCAGTACTTC.

This sequence joins TRBV9 and TRBJ1-6; weak D call: TRBD1 (5 bases). V lost 3 bases, J lost 9 bases, and 13 bases lay in between. The CDR3 runs to 14 residues. The germline CDR1 and CDR2 sequences are SGDLS and YYNGEE. This chain's CDR3 is CASSADWGSSPLHF. Here the CDR3 DNA reads TGTGCCAGCAGCGCGGACTGGGGGTCTTCACCCCTCCACTTT.

This clonotype came up many times. The CDR3 DNA is TGTGCCAGCTCAGGACAGAGTAAAGAAGCTTTCTTT. Protein sequence: CASSGQSKEAFF. This chain joins TRBV2 and TRBJ1-1, with a weak D call TRBD1 (6 bases). The CDR3 contains 12 residues. Germline assignment: CDR1 SNHLY and CDR2 FYNNEI. The V end lost 8 bases, the J end lost 8 bases, and 15 bases lay between the germline ends.

This clonotype has ten or more counts. J is TRBJ1-2 and V is TRBV2; D unresolved. The V gene lost 5 bases and the J gene lost 9 bases, with 13 bases spanning the gap. Per germline, CDR1 SNHLY and CDR2 FYNNEI. The CDR3 totals 12 residues. Written as DNA, the CDR3 is TGTGCCAGCAGTCCCCTGGGATTTAGCTACACCTTC. It codes for CASSPLGFSYTF.

This clonotype showed up many times. The genes are TRBV30 and TRBJ1-1, with D possibly matching TRBD1 (5 bases). The V gene's germline CDR1 is GTSNPN and CDR2 SVGIG (reference sequence). V gave up 4 bases and J gave up 0 bases, with 12 bases separating them. The length of the CDR3 is 14 residues. CDR3 DNA: TGTGCCTGGACTAGACAGACCATGAACACTGAAGCTTTCTTT. Its translation: CAWTRQTMNTEAFF.

This clonotype was observed a handful of times. CDR3 protein: CASSLTGAVNEKLFF. CDR3 DNA sequence: TGCGCCAGCAGCTTAACAGGAGCCGTTAATGAAAAACTGTTTTTT. V usage is TRBV5-1 and J usage is TRBJ1-4; possibly TRBD1 for D (5 bases). The CDR3 length is 15 residues. Germline assignment: CDR1 SGHRS and CDR2 YFSETQ. Trimming took off 2 bases at V and 4 bases at J, with 12 bases between the two ends.

This clonotype was recorded at least ten times. The chain couples TRBV7-2 to TRBJ2-5, with TRBD2 matching over 10 bases. This CDR3 comprises 16 residues. V lost 2 bases, J lost 4 bases, and 7 bases stayed unmatched. Germline lookup yields CDR1 SGHTA and CDR2 FQGNSA. The CDR3 DNA follows: TGTGCCAGCAGCTTACAAGCGGGGGGGCCAAGAGAGACCCAGTACTTC. It specifies CASSLQAGGPRETQYF.

In this sample, this clonotype turned up many times. The chain joins TRBV2 to TRBJ1-5; no firm D call. The CDR3 contains 15 residues. Trimming stripped 5 bases from V and 0 bases from J, with 11 bases between. Germline loops: CDR1 SNHLY, CDR2 FYNNEI. The CDR3 is CASSYERYSNQPQHF. The CDR3 nucleotides read TGTGCCAGCAGTTATGAACGATATAGCAATCAGCCCCAGCATTTT.

This clonotype was observed many times. The chain recombines TRBV11-3 with TRBJ2-2; D gene unclear. V gave up 5 bases and J gave up 7 bases, with 11 bases separating them. The CDR3 spans 13 residues. Germline lookup yields CDR1 SGHNT and CDR2 YENEEA. The CDR3, as DNA: TGTGCCAGCAGCCGAACAAGAGTCGGGGAGCTGTTTTTT. This sequence encodes CASSRTRVGELFF.

The chain uses TRBV28 and TRBJ2-5, with TRBD2 matching over 10 bases. Germline assignment: CDR1 MDHEN and CDR2 SYDVKM. The CDR3 loop spans 18 amino acids. Unmatched junction bases numbered 16, after V lost 4 bases and J lost 5 bases. The chain's CDR3 is CASSSPSTLAGGGETQYF. DNA for the CDR3: TGTGCCAGCAGTTCCCCTTCGACCTTAGCGGGGGGCGGGGAGACCCAGTACTTC.

The table lists this clonotype with many counts. The rearrangement uses TRBV18 and TRBJ1-4, with 7 bases that match TRBD1. The germline V gene encodes CDR1 KGHSH and CDR2 LQKENI. V shed 3 bases, J shed 8 bases, and the junction held 9 bases outside the gene matches. CDR3 size: 15 residues. This chain's CDR3 is CASSPGTVVYEKLFF. The DNA of the CDR3 is TGTGCCAGCTCACCGGGGACAGTGGTGTACGAAAAACTGTTTTTT.